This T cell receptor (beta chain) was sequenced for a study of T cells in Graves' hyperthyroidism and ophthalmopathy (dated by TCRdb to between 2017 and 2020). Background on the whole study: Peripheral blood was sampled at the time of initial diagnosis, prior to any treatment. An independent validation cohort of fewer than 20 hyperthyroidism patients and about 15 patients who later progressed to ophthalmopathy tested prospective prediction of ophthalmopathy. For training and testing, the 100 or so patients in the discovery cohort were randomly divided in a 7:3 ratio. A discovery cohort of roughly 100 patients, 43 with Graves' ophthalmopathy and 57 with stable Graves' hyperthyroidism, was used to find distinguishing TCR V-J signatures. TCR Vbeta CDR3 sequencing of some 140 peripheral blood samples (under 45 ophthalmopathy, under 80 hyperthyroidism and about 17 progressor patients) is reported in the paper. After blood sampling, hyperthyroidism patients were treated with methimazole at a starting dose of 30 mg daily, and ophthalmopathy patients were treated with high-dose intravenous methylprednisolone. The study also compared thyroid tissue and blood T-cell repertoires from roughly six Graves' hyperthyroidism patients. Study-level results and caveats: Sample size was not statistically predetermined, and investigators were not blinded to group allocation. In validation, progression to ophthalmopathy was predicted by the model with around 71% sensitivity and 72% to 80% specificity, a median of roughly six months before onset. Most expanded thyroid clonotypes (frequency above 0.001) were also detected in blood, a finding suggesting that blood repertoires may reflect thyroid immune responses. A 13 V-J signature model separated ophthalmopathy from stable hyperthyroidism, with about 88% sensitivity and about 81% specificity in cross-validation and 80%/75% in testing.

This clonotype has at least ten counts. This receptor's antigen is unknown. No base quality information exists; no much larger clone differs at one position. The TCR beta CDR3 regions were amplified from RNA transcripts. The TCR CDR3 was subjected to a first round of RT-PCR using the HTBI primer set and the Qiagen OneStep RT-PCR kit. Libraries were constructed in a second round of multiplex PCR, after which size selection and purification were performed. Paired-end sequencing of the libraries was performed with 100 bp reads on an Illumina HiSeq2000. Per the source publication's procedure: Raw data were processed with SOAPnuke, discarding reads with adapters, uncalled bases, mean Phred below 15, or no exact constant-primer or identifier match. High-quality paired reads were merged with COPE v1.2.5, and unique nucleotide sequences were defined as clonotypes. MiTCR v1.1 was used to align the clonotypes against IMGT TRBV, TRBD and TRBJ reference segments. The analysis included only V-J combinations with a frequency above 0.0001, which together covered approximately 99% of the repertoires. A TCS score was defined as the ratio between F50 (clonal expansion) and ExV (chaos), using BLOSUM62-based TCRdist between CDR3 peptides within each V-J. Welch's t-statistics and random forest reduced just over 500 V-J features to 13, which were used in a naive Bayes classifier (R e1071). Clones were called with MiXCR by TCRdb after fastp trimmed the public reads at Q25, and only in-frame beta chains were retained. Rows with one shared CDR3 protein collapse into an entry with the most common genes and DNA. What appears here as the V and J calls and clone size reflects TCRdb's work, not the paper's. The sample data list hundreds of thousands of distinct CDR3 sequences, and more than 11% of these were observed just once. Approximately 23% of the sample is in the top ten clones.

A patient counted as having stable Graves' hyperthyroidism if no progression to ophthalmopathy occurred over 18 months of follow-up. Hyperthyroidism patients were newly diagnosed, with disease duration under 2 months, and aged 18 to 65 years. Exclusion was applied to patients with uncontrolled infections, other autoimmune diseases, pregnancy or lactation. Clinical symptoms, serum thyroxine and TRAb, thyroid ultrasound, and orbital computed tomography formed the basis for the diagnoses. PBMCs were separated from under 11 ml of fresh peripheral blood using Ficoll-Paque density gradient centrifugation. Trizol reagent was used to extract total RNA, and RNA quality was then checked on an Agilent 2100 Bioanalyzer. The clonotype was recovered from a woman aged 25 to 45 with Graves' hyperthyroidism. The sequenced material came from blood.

The nucleotide sequence reads TGTGCCAGCTCACCGGACAGGGGAGGCACCGGGGAGCTGTTTTTT. This yields the protein CASSPDRGGTGELFF. The chain employs TRBV18 and TRBJ2-2; TRBD1 fits 9 bases in the junction. CDR1 and CDR2, per the germline V gene, are KGHSH and LQKENI. From the cysteine up to the phenylalanine, the CDR3 has a length of 15 residues. This entry keeps only the CDR3 DNA: 45 bases, framed from base 1. The junction shows trimming of 3 bases on V and 4 bases on J, and the gene matches do not reach 3 bases of it.